The clone carrying this T cell receptor beta chain is labeled medium-sized. Its antigen is not identified. With V trimmed by 6 bases and J by 4 bases, 8 bases remained unmatched. The CDR3 is 14 residues long. Cells sorted as Tregs were CD4+, CD25+ and CD127-/low. Amplification of TRBV12-4/TRBJ1-2 clonotypes used adaptor-ligated barcode primers. TCRdb ran MiXCR on the multiplex PCR reads and lists one entry per CDR3 protein. The sample has 480 or so distinct CDR3 sequences, 0.3% to 0.45% seen once. Study-wide findings and caveats: Tumor memory CD4+ T cell TCR gene usage clustered with blood and lymph node memory CD4+ cells and lymph node naive CD4+ cells. Under 2.2% of tumor Treg sequences matched blood Tregs or memory cells.

The V and J genes are TRBV12-3 or TRBV12-4 and TRBJ1-2, with 7 positions matching TRBD1. This TCR was sampled from a female donor with breast cancer. Sequencing was performed on tumor-infiltrating Tregs sorted from the breast tumor. The CDR3 reads CASSRQGRFYGYTF. In nucleotides, the CDR3 is TGTGCCAGCAGCCGACAGGGAAGATTCTATGGCTACACCTTC.